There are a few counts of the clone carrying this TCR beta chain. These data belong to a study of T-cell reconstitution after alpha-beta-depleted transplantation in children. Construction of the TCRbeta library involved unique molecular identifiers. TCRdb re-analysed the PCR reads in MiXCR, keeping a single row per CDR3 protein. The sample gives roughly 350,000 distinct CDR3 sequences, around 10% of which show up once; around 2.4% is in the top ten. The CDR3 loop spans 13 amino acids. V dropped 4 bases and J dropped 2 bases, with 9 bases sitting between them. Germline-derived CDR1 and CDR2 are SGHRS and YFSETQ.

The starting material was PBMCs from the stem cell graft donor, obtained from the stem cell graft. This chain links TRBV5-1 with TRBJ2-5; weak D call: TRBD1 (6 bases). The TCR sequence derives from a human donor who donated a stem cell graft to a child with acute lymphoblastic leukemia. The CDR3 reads CASSRTAQETQYF. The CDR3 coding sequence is TGCGCCAGCAGCCGGACAGCACAAGAGACCCAGTACTTC.